These T cell receptor beta chains were read from a single sample in a study of T cells in Graves' hyperthyroidism and ophthalmopathy. A single record per CDR3 protein comes from TCRdb applying MiXCR to the multiplex PCR reads. The repertoire holds approximately 560,000 distinct CDR3 sequences, with about 15% as singletons. The source material was blood. These receptors were collected from a woman in her thirties with Graves' hyperthyroidism. CDR3s include the opening cysteine and the closing phenylalanine or tryptophan. Clone sizes are given selectively: once, few, many, or a class where the clone is expanded.

v_gene: TRBV30
abundance: many
j_gene: TRBJ1-6
CDR3aa: CAWRRDAWPLHF

v_gene: TRBV19
abundance: -
j_gene: TRBJ1-2
CDR3aa: CARRDTQANYGYTF

v_gene: TRBV7-9
abundance: few
j_gene: TRBJ1-2
CDR3aa: CASSLLIRGSRFNYGYTF

v_gene: TRBV27
abundance: many
j_gene: TRBJ2-1
CDR3aa: CASSSPGLALDEQFF

v_gene: TRBV18
abundance: many
j_gene: TRBJ2-1
CDR3aa: CASSPLAGTANEQFF

v_gene: TRBV27
abundance: few
j_gene: TRBJ1-1
CDR3aa: CASSSSPPGEGPAFF

v_gene: TRBV19
abundance: few
j_gene: TRBJ1-1
CDR3aa: CASSMRPGQNTEAFF

v_gene: TRBV5-6
abundance: many
j_gene: TRBJ1-2
CDR3aa: CASSGTGGVRGYTF

v_gene: TRBV19
abundance: -
j_gene: TRBJ2-3
CDR3aa: CASRTGLDTQYF

v_gene: TRBV10-3
abundance: -
j_gene: TRBJ2-7
CDR3aa: CAISDSGTGGSNEQYF

v_gene: TRBV10-3
abundance: few
j_gene: TRBJ1-2
CDR3aa: CAISETLTGFYGYTF

v_gene: TRBV7-9
abundance: -
j_gene: TRBJ2-2
CDR3aa: CASSIRQGTNTRELFF

v_gene: TRBV5-6
abundance: few
j_gene: TRBJ2-7
CDR3aa: CASSLTKLLTNSYEQYF

v_gene: TRBV7-2
abundance: few
j_gene: TRBJ2-7
CDR3aa: CASSLARGRAYEQYF

v_gene: TRBV12-3/TRBV12-4
abundance: -
j_gene: TRBJ1-2
CDR3aa: CASSMRDRPYGYTF

v_gene: TRBV14
abundance: -
j_gene: TRBJ2-1
CDR3aa: CASRTSGGNEQFF

v_gene: TRBV5-1
abundance: -
j_gene: TRBJ2-7
CDR3aa: CASSNRDRESYEQYF

v_gene: TRBV12-3/TRBV12-4
abundance: many
j_gene: TRBJ2-7
CDR3aa: CASSFHPLDSYEQYF

v_gene: TRBV5-6
abundance: few
j_gene: TRBJ2-1
CDR3aa: CASSLRTSGRVHNEQFF

v_gene: TRBV3-1
abundance: -
j_gene: TRBJ1-2
CDR3aa: CASSESVANYGYTF

v_gene: TRBV10-3
abundance: few
j_gene: TRBJ1-1
CDR3aa: CAISESTQGDTEAFF

v_gene: TRBV11-2
abundance: -
j_gene: TRBJ1-4
CDR3aa: CASSLGSGRMFF

v_gene: TRBV6-2/TRBV6-3
abundance: -
j_gene: TRBJ2-7
CDR3aa: CASRAAGGDEQYF

v_gene: TRBV6-5
abundance: few
j_gene: TRBJ2-7
CDR3aa: CASSYFGGAPHEQYF

v_gene: TRBV20-1
abundance: -
j_gene: TRBJ2-1
CDR3aa: CSAGPGTTYNEQFF

v_gene: TRBV5-1
abundance: many
j_gene: TRBJ2-2
CDR3aa: CASSLEVAGGGGELFF

v_gene: TRBV12-3/TRBV12-4
abundance: many
j_gene: TRBJ1-6
CDR3aa: CASSSQGFDSPLHF

v_gene: TRBV27
abundance: many
j_gene: TRBJ2-1
CDR3aa: CASSLRSRSYNEQFF

v_gene: TRBV3-1
abundance: few
j_gene: TRBJ1-5
CDR3aa: CASSQGWQPQHF

v_gene: TRBV3-1
abundance: -
j_gene: TRBJ2-2
CDR3aa: CASSKWNTGELFF

v_gene: TRBV7-2
abundance: many
j_gene: TRBJ2-7
CDR3aa: CASSTRGETGEQYF

v_gene: TRBV28
abundance: -
j_gene: TRBJ2-1
CDR3aa: CASSSPDRAGLFF